These 9 T cell receptor beta chains share one sample of origin, sequenced in a study of blood T cell repertoires in COVID-19. Sequencing used immunoSEQ multiplex PCR; TCRdb keeps in-frame clones, though not all of them. The sample has 150,000 to 250,000 clones; about 80% are singletons. The sequencing sample was made of PBMCs or T cells enriched from blood (not recorded which). These receptor sequences come from a man aged 35 to 55 who had recovered from COVID-19.

The V and J genes are TRBV28 and TRBJ1-5, with D possibly being TRBD1 (5 bases). Looked up from germline, CDR1 is MDHEN and CDR2 is SYDVKM. The V end lost 1 base, the J end lost 5 bases, and 9 bases lay between the germline ends. CDR3 length: 14 residues. The CDR3 loop is CASSLSARDQPQHF. CDR3 DNA: TGTGCCAGCAGTTTATCGGCCAGGGATCAGCCCCAGCATTTT.

The chain links TRBV21-1 to TRBJ1-2; the table gives TRBD1 as D, unverified against the DNA. TRBV21-1 is shown as a pseudogene. This CDR3 region has 19 residues. The CDR3 sequence: CASSTQLRRGGTGVEGYTF. CDR3 sequence (DNA): TGTGCCAGCAGCACACAGTTACGTCGCGGGGGGACAGGGGTAGAAGGCTACACCTTC.

This chain links TRBV5-1 with TRBJ2-1; D perhaps matches TRBD1 (6 bases). V was pared by 0 bases and J by 8 bases, with 15 bases between. Germline CDR1 SGHRS, CDR2 YFSETQ. This CDR3 region has 15 residues. This CDR3 is CASSLGQGKGHEQFF. For the CDR3, the DNA is TGCGCCAGCAGCTTGGGGCAGGGGAAGGGTCATGAGCAGTTCTTC.

The chain combines TRBV6-2 or TRBV6-3 with TRBJ1-1, with no clear D. The CDR3 loop spans 15 amino acids. The V end lost 1 base, the J end lost 0 bases, and 9 bases lay between the germline ends. Germline CDR1 MNHEY, CDR2 SVGEGT. CDR3 region: CASSYLEQMNTEAFF. CDR3 nucleotide sequence: TGTGCCAGCAGTTACTTAGAACAGATGAACACTGAAGCTTTCTTT.

Notes on this clone: This CDR3 is also generated by other DNA sequences in the sample. This chain connects TRBV18 to TRBJ1-2; 8 bases are a match to TRBD1. The CDR3 consists of 13 residues. V lost 6 bases to trimming and J lost 3 bases; unmatched junction nucleotides: 3. Germline lookup yields CDR1 KGHSH and CDR2 LQKENI. CDR3 sequence: CASSPGQDYGYTF. DNA for the CDR3: TGTGCCAGCTCGCCGGGACAGGACTATGGCTACACCTTC.

V usage is TRBV25-1 and J usage is TRBJ2-3; a possible D gene is TRBD1 (5 bases). Germline V gene sequence: CDR1 MGHDK, CDR2 SYGVNS. The CDR3 consists of 14 residues. Trimming cost V 4 bases and J 2 bases, with 10 bases left between them. CDR3 nucleotide sequence: TGTGCCAGCAGTGGCGGCAGGGCCACAGATACGCAGTATTTT. Its protein is CASSGGRATDTQYF.

The J gene is TRBJ1-6, the V gene TRBV4-3; the D gene is possibly TRBD1 (6 bases). CDR1 and CDR2 (germline): LGHNA, YSLEER. This CDR3 is built from 15 residues. Trimming left V 5 bases short and J 7 bases short, with 15 bases between. The CDR3 bases are TGCGCCAGCAGCTCGTCAGGGGAGAGAAATTCACCCCTCCACTTT. Its protein is CASSSSGERNSPLHF.

This clone was observed once. V gene TRBV6-5 combines with J gene TRBJ1-2; no reliable D call. Trimming left V 0 bases short and J 2 bases short, with 7 bases between. This CDR3 is built from 14 residues. The germline V gene encodes CDR1 MNHEY and CDR2 SVGAGI. The CDR3 sequence: CASSYSHKNYGYTF. The CDR3 nucleotides are TGTGCCAGCAGTTACTCGCACAAAAACTATGGCTACACCTTC.

This clone has a handful of counts. The chain recombines TRBV10-3 with TRBJ1-2; no firm D call. This CDR3 has 12 residues. Germline-derived CDR1 and CDR2 are ENHRY and SYGVKD. The V end was cut by 4 bases, the J end by 2 bases, with 5 bases between. This CDR3 reads CAISGQNYGYTF. The CDR3 DNA sequence: TGTGCCATCAGTGGGCAGAACTATGGCTACACCTTC.